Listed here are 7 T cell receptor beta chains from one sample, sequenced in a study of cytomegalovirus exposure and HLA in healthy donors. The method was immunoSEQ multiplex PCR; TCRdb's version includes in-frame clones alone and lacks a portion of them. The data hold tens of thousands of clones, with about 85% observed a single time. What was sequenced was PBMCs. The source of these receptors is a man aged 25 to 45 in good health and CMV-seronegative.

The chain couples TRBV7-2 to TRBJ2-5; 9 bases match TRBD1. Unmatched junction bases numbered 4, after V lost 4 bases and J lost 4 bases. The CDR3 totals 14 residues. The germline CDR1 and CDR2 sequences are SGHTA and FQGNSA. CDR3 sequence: CASSWTGVGETQYF. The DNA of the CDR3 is TGTGCCAGCAGCTGGACAGGGGTGGGAGAGACCCAGTACTTC.

The CDR3 sequence is CAWRGLAGVGSYNEQFF. DNA of the CDR3: TGTGCCTGGCGGGGACTAGCGGGAGTAGGGTCCTACAATGAGCAGTTCTTC. V gene TRBV30 combines with J gene TRBJ2-1; 14 nucleotides agree with TRBD2. Germline V CDR1 and CDR2: GTSNPN, SVGIG (reference sequence). The CDR3 is made up of 17 amino acids. J was trimmed by 1 base and V by 5 bases; bases with no gene match: 7.

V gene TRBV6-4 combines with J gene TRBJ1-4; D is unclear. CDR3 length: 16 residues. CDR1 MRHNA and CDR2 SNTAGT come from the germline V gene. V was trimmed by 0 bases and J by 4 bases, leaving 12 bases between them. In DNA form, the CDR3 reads TGTGCCAGCAGTGACTCAATGGGGAGGGTTAATGAAAAACTGTTTTTT. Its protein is CASSDSMGRVNEKLFF.

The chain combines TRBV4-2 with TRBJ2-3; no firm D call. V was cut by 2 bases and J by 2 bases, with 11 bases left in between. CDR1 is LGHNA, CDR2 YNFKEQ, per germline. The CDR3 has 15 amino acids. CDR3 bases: TGTGCCAGCAGCCAAAGAGACGGGTTCACAGATACGCAGTATTTT. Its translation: CASSQRDGFTDTQYF.

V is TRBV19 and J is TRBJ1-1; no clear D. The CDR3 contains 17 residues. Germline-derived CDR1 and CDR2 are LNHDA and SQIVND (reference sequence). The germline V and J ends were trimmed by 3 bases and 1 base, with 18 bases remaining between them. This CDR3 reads CASSIPRNLMKNTEAFF. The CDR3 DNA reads TGTGCCAGTAGTATTCCCAGGAACCTCATGAAGAACACTGAAGCTTTCTTT.

CDR3 sequence: CAWTPGGRVTGELFF. CDR3 in DNA: TGTGCCTGGACGCCTGGCGGGAGGGTCACCGGGGAGCTGTTTTTT. The genes are TRBV30 and TRBJ2-2; 9 bases line up with TRBD2. The CDR3 extends over 15 amino acids. After removal of 4 bases from V and 4 bases from J, the junction contained 7 bases not matched to a gene. Germline V lookup: CDR1 GTSNPN, CDR2 SVGIG (reference sequence).

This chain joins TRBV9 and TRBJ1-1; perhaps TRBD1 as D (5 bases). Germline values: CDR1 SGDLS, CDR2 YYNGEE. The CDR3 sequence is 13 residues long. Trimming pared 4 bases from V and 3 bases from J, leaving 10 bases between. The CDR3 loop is CASSRREDTEAFF. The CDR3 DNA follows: TGTGCCAGCAGCCGCAGGGAGGACACTGAAGCTTTCTTT.